Reported below is one TCR beta chain. The antigen remains undetermined. Sequencing used immunoSEQ multiplex PCR; TCRdb keeps in-frame clones, though not all of them. The sample holds roughly 66,000 clones, 75% to 90% seen once. The data originate from a study of OX40 agonist ivuxolimab in advanced cancers. In the study overall: Patients were treated with intravenous ivuxolimab, dosed at 0.01 to 10 mg/kg and infused every 2 weeks. Whole-study results and caveats: Averaged across samples, CD8+ T cells carried more expanded clones than CD4+ did.

The CDR3 totals 14 residues. V was clipped by 4 bases and J by 1 base, with 13 bases between them. CDR1 and CDR2 (germline): SQVTM, ANQGSEA. The clonotype originates from an adult with an advanced solid tumor such as melanoma, head and neck, liver or kidney cancer. The sequencing here drew on CD4+ or CD8+ T cells sorted from blood, taken in a trial of the OX40 agonist ivuxolimab. This chain joins TRBV29-1 and TRBJ1-1; tentative D call: TRBD1 (5 bases). The CDR3 region has the DNA TGCAGCGTTGTTTTTGGAGGGACGAACACTGAAGCTTTCTTT. Translated, it gives CSVVFGGTNTEAFF.